This T cell receptor (beta chain) came from a study of beta chain features in type 1 diabetes. On this clone itself: What it recognizes is unknown.

V shed 5 bases and J 4 bases; nucleotides not matched to a gene: 17. The CDR3 runs 19 residues. Germline-derived CDR1 and CDR2 are SGHTA and FQGNSA. Study results and caveats: Within the patient group, naive, central memory and Treg TCRB repertoires appeared more similar to each other than within healthy donors. Any PCR bias toward short templates would affect both groups alike. Over-representation of high TCR-expressing cells was a possible consequence of cDNA sequencing.

Of the isolated RNA, all was reverse transcribed, and so the sequenced material was expressed TCRB transcripts. Read counts averaged approximately 3.5 million for samples of naive, central memory and regulatory T cells. Profiling relied on immunoSEQ multiplex PCR, and the TCRdb table lists in-frame clones only, not all of them. This sample has around 300,000 clones; around 15% occur once, and the top ten carry approximately 7%. This clonotype originated in a young man in good health. This chain connects TRBV7-2 to TRBJ2-5, with 12 bases aligning to TRBD2. Sequenced input: central memory CD4+ T cells from blood. Here the CDR3 reads CASSPRRLAGAGYGETQYF. CDR3 nucleotides: TGTGCCAGCAGCCCCCGACGACTAGCGGGAGCGGGTTACGGAGAGACCCAGTACTTC.